Below, 26 T cell receptor beta chains from the same sample are listed, as sequenced in a study of T cells after yellow fever vaccination (dated by TCRdb to between 2018 and 2021). To prepare the library, 5' RACE was applied. Reads for this sample came from an Illumina HiSeq 2500. TCRdb reworked the public reads: Q25 trimming with fastp, MiXCR clone assembly, productive beta chains retained. When rows share a CDR3 protein, they turn into one entry using the most common DNA and genes. The sample table holds hundreds of thousands of distinct CDR3 sequences, of which around a fifth were seen once. The top ten constitute about a sixth of the sample. The sample's treatment or condition label, decoded: live attenuated yellow fever vaccine strain. The material sequenced was PBMCs, taken approximately 22 days after the first yellow fever vaccination. These receptors originate from a man younger than 30 who received the YFV17D yellow fever vaccine.

This clonotype occurred a few times. This chain links TRBV3-1 with TRBJ2-5; either TRBD1 or TRBD2 may supply D (6 bases each). Per germline, CDR1 LGHDT and CDR2 YNNKEL (reference sequence). The V gene lost 4 bases and the J gene lost 2 bases, with 17 bases spanning the gap. CDR3 length equals 16 residues. CDR3 residues: CASSLRTGRWQETQYF. The CDR3 bases are TGTGCCAGCAGCCTCAGAACAGGGAGGTGGCAAGAGACCCAGTACTTC.

The chain links TRBV5-1 to TRBJ2-1, with 7 bases lining up with TRBD2. The CDR3 loop spans 14 amino acids. The germline V gene encodes CDR1 SGHRS and CDR2 YFSETQ. V trimming: 0 bases; J trimming: 7 bases; junction bases outside the gene matches: 4. CDR3: CASSLEGSGNEQFF. DNA of the CDR3: TGCGCCAGCAGCTTGGAGGGTAGCGGGAATGAGCAGTTCTTC.

This clonotype was seen a few times. This sequence joins TRBV30 and TRBJ1-1; 7 bases line up with TRBD1. The trim removed 2 bases at V and 0 bases at J, leaving 3 bases unmatched. This CDR3 comprises 14 residues. Germline CDR1 is GTSNPN and CDR2 is SVGIG (reference sequence). CDR3 in DNA: TGTGCCTGGAGTTACGACAGGGTGAACACTGAAGCTTTCTTT. It translates to CAWSYDRVNTEAFF.

This clonotype was detected only a few times. The rearrangement links TRBV12-3 or TRBV12-4 to TRBJ1-1; TRBD1 might be the D (6 bases). CDR3 length: 13 residues. V was shortened by 7 bases and J by 2 bases, with 11 bases between the two germline ends. The CDR3 region is CASNWGRNTEAFF. In nucleotides, the CDR3 is TGTGCCAGCAATTGGGGGCGTAACACTGAAGCTTTCTTT.

In its sample, this clonotype was seen a few times. The J gene is TRBJ1-6, the V gene TRBV5-1, with D unclear. This CDR3 contains 15 residues. V lost 3 bases, J lost 9 bases, and 16 bases lay in between. The V gene's germline CDR1 is SGHRS and CDR2 YFSETQ. CDR3 DNA: TGCGCCAGCAGCTCTGGCAGGAGTGTTAGTTCACCCCTCCACTTT. The encoded protein is CASSSGRSVSSPLHF.

In this sample, this clonotype turned up many times. The V call is TRBV12-3 or TRBV12-4, the J call TRBJ2-7; no reliable D call. This CDR3 has 13 residues. V gave up 3 bases and J gave up 0 bases, with 6 bases separating them. The DNA for the CDR3 is TGTGCCAGCAGTTTCGGTAGCTCCTACGAGCAGTACTTC. Translated, it gives CASSFGSSYEQYF.

The chain joins TRBV5-4 to TRBJ2-3, with no clear D. V was pared by 8 bases and J by 5 bases, with 12 bases between. CDR3 length: 12 residues. Looked up from germline, CDR1 is SGHNT and CDR2 is YYREEE (reference sequence). CDR3 coding DNA: TGTGCCAGTTGGGGTCCGGGAGATACGCAGTATTTT. It yields the protein CASWGPGDTQYF.

This clonotype was recorded a few times. This chain links TRBV4-3 with TRBJ2-2; D possibly corresponds to TRBD1 (6 bases). Trimming pared 2 bases from V and 4 bases from J, leaving 8 bases between. Germline loops: CDR1 LGHNA, CDR2 YSLEER. The CDR3 is 14 residues long. The CDR3 reads CASSQRQVTGELFF. The CDR3 DNA sequence: TGCGCCAGCAGCCAACGACAGGTCACCGGGGAGCTGTTTTTT.

This clonotype came up many times. V usage is TRBV24-1 and J usage is TRBJ1-2; D not certain. This CDR3 spans 15 amino acids. Deletions cut 5 bases from V and 2 bases from J, with 14 bases between. The germline CDR1 and CDR2 sequences are KGHDR and SFDVKD. The CDR3 loop reads CATSVPLLSNYGYTF. The CDR3, as DNA: TGTGCCACCAGTGTCCCACTCCTGTCCAACTATGGCTACACCTTC.

The chain employs TRBV4-1 and TRBJ1-2; D not certain. Germline V gene lookup returns CDR1 MGHRA and CDR2 YSYEKL. Between the trimmed V and J ends, which lost 4 bases and 2 bases, there was a span of 14 bases. The CDR3 extends over 15 amino acids. The CDR3 nucleotides read TGCGCCAGCAGCCTAGACCCCCGCGCCAACTATGGCTACACCTTC. Translation: CASSLDPRANYGYTF.

At least ten counts were recorded for this clonotype. One junction end does not reproduce the germline sequence, and a read error may be involved. This sequence joins TRBV6-5 and TRBJ1-2; D is unclear. The germline gives CDR1 MNHEY, CDR2 SVGAGI. This CDR3 has 11 amino acids. The CDR3 DNA follows: TGCGCCAGCAGCCAAGGGTACGGCTACACCTTC. Amino acid sequence: CASSQGYGYTF.

This clonotype was observed many times. This chain's CDR3 is CASSFSDYGYTF. The CDR3 DNA follows: TGTGCCAGCAGTTTCTCCGACTATGGCTACACCTTC. This chain connects TRBV12-3 or TRBV12-4 to TRBJ1-2; no clear D gene. The germline V and J ends were trimmed by 3 bases and 3 bases, with 5 bases remaining between them. The CDR3 is 12 amino acids.

The chain is built from TRBV6-1 and TRBJ1-1, with D possibly matching TRBD1 (5 bases). Trimming took off 5 bases at V and 5 bases at J, with 15 bases between the two ends. Germline V lookup: CDR1 MNHNS, CDR2 SASEGT. The CDR3 covers 14 residues. The CDR3: CASSPPGRGTEAFF. As DNA, the CDR3 is TGTGCCAGCAGTCCCCCAGGGAGGGGAACTGAAGCTTTCTTT.

This chain connects TRBV24-1 to TRBJ2-5, with D possibly called TRBD1 or TRBD2 (6 bases each). The V end lost 6 bases, the J end lost 7 bases, and 11 bases lay between the germline ends. Germline values: CDR1 KGHDR, CDR2 SFDVKD. The CDR3 covers 12 residues. CDR3 residues: CATSPGAGTQYF. The CDR3 coding sequence is TGTGCCACCAGTCCGGGGGCGGGGACCCAGTACTTC.

The V gene is TRBV12-3 or TRBV12-4, the J gene TRBJ2-5, with a weak D call TRBD1 (8 bases). This CDR3 has 13 amino acids. The V gene lost 5 bases and the J gene lost 5 bases, with 12 bases spanning the gap. The CDR3 region is CASSNRGGETQYF. CDR3 DNA: TGTGCCAGCAGTAACAGGGGGGGGGAGACCCAGTACTTC.

This clonotype was observed a few times. This sequence joins TRBV20-1 and TRBJ2-1; no definite D call. This CDR3 region has 15 residues. CDR1 is DFQATT and CDR2 is SNEGSKA in the germline V gene (reference sequence). Trimming took off 6 bases at V and 0 bases at J, with 15 bases between the two ends. CDR3 bases: TGCAGTGCCGTGGCCCTAGATCCCTCCTACAATGAGCAGTTCTTC. Residues: CSAVALDPSYNEQFF.

The CDR3 DNA reads TGTGCCAGCAGCTTAAGGTCTGTGAACACTGAAGCTTTCTTT. This translates into CASSLRSVNTEAFF. The rearrangement joins TRBV7-3 to TRBJ1-1; D remains ambiguous. Between the trimmed V and J ends, which lost 1 base and 0 bases, there was a span of 6 bases. The CDR3 covers 14 residues. Germline CDR1 reads SGHTA; CDR2 reads FQGTGA.

This clonotype was observed many times. The chain couples TRBV7-9 to TRBJ1-1, with D perhaps TRBD1 (5 bases). V lost 4 bases and J 4 bases, leaving 13 bases between the germline ends. Looked up from germline, CDR1 is SEHNR and CDR2 is FQNEAQ (reference sequence). CDR3 length: 14 amino acids. The CDR3 is CASSSKQEFTEAFF. In DNA, the CDR3 is TGTGCCAGCAGCTCGAAACAGGAATTCACTGAAGCTTTCTTT.

Only a few counts were recorded for this clonotype. The CDR3, as DNA: TGTGCCAGCAGCCAAGATCGCAGGGGAGGTGGAAACACCATATATTTT. Its translation is CASSQDRRGGGNTIYF. This chain joins TRBV4-2 and TRBJ1-3, with D perhaps matching TRBD1 (6 bases). CDR1 LGHNA and CDR2 YNFKEQ come from the germline V gene. The CDR3 spans 16 residues. V gave up 0 bases and J gave up 3 bases, with 12 bases separating them.

The J gene is TRBJ2-2, the V gene TRBV18; D unresolved. Germline loops: CDR1 KGHSH, CDR2 LQKENI. This CDR3 is 14 amino acids long. The V and J ends lost 1 base and 8 bases respectively, with 11 bases between them. The chain's CDR3 is CASSPRGGKGELFF. The CDR3 DNA reads as TGTGCCAGCTCACCACGCGGTGGGAAAGGGGAGCTGTTTTTT.

The table lists this clonotype with a few counts. The chain employs TRBV11-2 and TRBJ1-1, with D perhaps TRBD1 (6 bases). The CDR3 spans 15 residues. Trimming shortened V by 4 bases and J by 9 bases, and 21 bases separated the two germline ends. Germline V gene data show CDR1 as SGHAT and CDR2 as FQNNGV. CDR3 bases: TGTGCCAGCAGCTGGGGGGTAGGAGGGGGAACTCAAGCTTTCTTT. Translated, it gives CASSWGVGGGTQAFF.

This clonotype was counted a few times. A read error may produce the germline difference seen at one junction end. V and J are TRBV12-3 or TRBV12-4 and TRBJ2-2; tentatively, D is TRBD1 or TRBD2 (5 bases each). The CDR3 runs to 16 residues. CDR3 protein: CASRPAQGTKTGELFF. DNA for the CDR3: TGTGCCAGCAGACCGGCTCAAGGGACGAAGACCGGGGAGCTGTTTTTT.

This clonotype was observed a few times. This chain joins TRBV5-1 and TRBJ2-3; TRBD2 agrees at 13 bases. Germline assignment: CDR1 SGHRS and CDR2 YFSETQ. The length of the CDR3 is 17 residues. The V and J ends lost 2 bases and 1 base, in that order; junction bases with no gene match: 4. The CDR3 spells CASSLTTSGGGTDTQYF. The CDR3 DNA reads as TGCGCCAGCAGCTTAACCACTAGCGGGGGGGGCACAGATACGCAGTATTTT.

This clonotype was seen more than once but under ten times. This chain uses TRBV9 with TRBJ1-2; TRBD1 matches 12 bases. The CDR3 spans 17 residues. Germline V lookup: CDR1 SGDLS, CDR2 YYNGEE. The V segment lost 1 base and the J segment 1 base; nucleotides outside the gene matches: 5. The CDR3 protein is CASSVRDRGLGNYGYTF. CDR3 nucleotide sequence: TGTGCCAGCAGCGTACGGGACAGGGGGCTCGGTAACTATGGCTACACCTTC.

This clonotype was observed a handful of times. The chain recombines TRBV4-2 with TRBJ2-5, with D possibly matching TRBD2 (7 bases). This CDR3 is built from 15 residues. Trimming stripped 0 bases from V and 4 bases from J, with 12 bases between. Germline CDR1 and CDR2: LGHNA and YNFKEQ. CDR3 protein: CASSQEGGQRETQYF. The DNA of the CDR3 is TGTGCCAGCAGCCAAGAGGGGGGGCAGAGAGAGACCCAGTACTTC.

This clonotype was recorded a few times. This rearrangement joins TRBV9 to TRBJ1-5; the D is unclear. Per germline, CDR1 SGDLS and CDR2 YYNGEE. V was cut by 4 bases and J by 1 base, with 9 bases left in between. This CDR3 has 14 residues. For the CDR3, the DNA is TGTGCCAGCAGCCCAATCGACAGCAATCAGCCCCAGCATTTT. Its translation is CASSPIDSNQPQHF.